One sample yielded the 23 T cell receptor beta chains listed below, sequenced in a study of T cell responses to AZD1222 COVID-19 vaccine. The table came from immunoSEQ multiplex PCR; TCRdb's copy has only in-frame clones and leaves some out. The sample holds under 150,000 clones, roughly 80% seen once. The sequencing used peripheral blood, collected on day 0 of MenACWY control vaccination. The receptor set was obtained from an adult in good health.

This clone was picked up a small number of times. J is TRBJ1-1 and V is TRBV5-6; a weak D match, TRBD1 (5 bases). V was pared by 3 bases and J by 0 bases, with 6 bases between. This CDR3 spans 13 amino acids. CDR1 and CDR2 (germline): SGHDT, YYEEEE. DNA of the CDR3: TGTGCCAGCAGCTGGGGGGTGAACACTGAAGCTTTCTTT. Amino acids: CASSWGVNTEAFF.

The chain links TRBV20-1 to TRBJ2-1; D gene uncertain. The CDR3 runs 13 residues. V lost 3 bases to trimming and J lost 8 bases, with 14 bases between them. The germline V gene has CDR1 DFQATT and CDR2 SNEGSKA (reference sequence). The CDR3 bases are TGCAGTGCTAGTACAAGTGGGCCTGATGAGCAGTTCTTC. It codes for CSASTSGPDEQFF.

This clone was observed a handful of times. The rearrangement uses TRBV30 and TRBJ1-4; 10 bases line up with TRBD1. J was trimmed by 10 bases and V by 5 bases; bases with no gene match: 7. Germline CDR1 reads GTSNPN; CDR2 reads SVGIG (reference sequence). This CDR3 has 13 residues. The DNA for the CDR3 is TGTGCCTGGGGGGGGACAGGGGACCGAAAACTGTTTTTT. Translated: CAWGGTGDRKLFF.

Turning to this clone: Other DNA sequences in this specimen translate into the identical CDR3. The genes are TRBV5-1 and TRBJ1-6; 7 bases fit TRBD1. Germline V CDR1 and CDR2: SGHRS, YFSETQ. With 3 bases clipped from V and 7 bases from J, the junction kept 1 base outside the gene matches. The length of the CDR3 is 13 residues. In DNA form, the CDR3 reads TGCGCCAGCAGCTCGGGACAGAATTCACCCCTCCACTTT. Protein sequence: CASSSGQNSPLHF.

The V call is TRBV18, the J call TRBJ2-2; D may be TRBD2 (6 bases). The length of the CDR3 is 17 residues. V dropped 3 bases and J dropped 0 bases, with 14 bases sitting between them. CDR1 and CDR2 from the germline V gene are KGHSH and LQKENI. CDR3 coding DNA: TGTGCCAGCTCACCGGGGCTGGGGGGTGCGAACACCGGGGAGCTGTTTTTT. This codes for CASSPGLGGANTGELFF.

The DNA of the CDR3 is TGTGCCAGCAGCTTAGTCCTGAAACACCGTCCTAGCAATCAGCCCCAGCATTTT. This codes for CASSLVLKHRPSNQPQHF. This sequence joins TRBV7-2 and TRBJ1-5; D gene unclear. Germline CDR1 is SGHTA and CDR2 is FQGNSA. This CDR3 contains 18 residues. Trimming pared 1 base from V and 0 bases from J, leaving 16 bases between. Full variable domain (remainder filled in from reference TRBV7-2 and TRBJ1-5): GAGVSQSPSNKVTEKGKDVELRCDPISGHTALYWYRQSLGQGLEFLIYFQGNSAPDKSGLPSDRFSAERTGGSVSTLTIQRTQQEDSAVYLCASSLVLKHRPSNQPQHFGDGTRLSIL.

The chain uses TRBV7-9 and TRBJ1-4; D not resolved. V was clipped by 2 bases and J by 0 bases, with 10 bases between them. The CDR3 runs to 16 residues. Germline-derived CDR1 and CDR2 are SEHNR and FQNEAQ (reference sequence). In DNA, the CDR3 is TGTGCCAGCAGCTTATCTGGTATTGCAACTAATGAAAAACTGTTTTTT. Translated: CASSLSGIATNEKLFF.

The chain recombines TRBV28 with TRBJ1-5; unclear D gene. The CDR3 length is 14 residues. CDR1 is MDHEN, CDR2 SYDVKM, per germline. V was clipped by 2 bases and J by 6 bases, with 11 bases between them. CDR3 DNA: TGTGCCAGCAGTTTACAAATTTCGGGTCAGCCCCAGCATTTT. Amino acids: CASSLQISGQPQHF.

This clone appeared a few times. CDR3 in amino acids: CASSQGLGGAFF. Written as DNA, the CDR3 is TGTGCCAGCAGCCAAGGTCTGGGGGGAGCTTTCTTT. J is TRBJ1-1 and V is TRBV3-1 (or the pseudogene TRBV3-2); tentatively, D is TRBD1 (5 bases). The CDR3 is made up of 12 amino acids. Germline V lookup: CDR1 LGHDT, CDR2 YNNKEL (reference sequence). V shed 1 base and J shed 10 bases, with 10 bases lying between them.

As regards this clone: The sample has other DNA sequences that encode this CDR3 too. V usage is TRBV7-9 and J usage is TRBJ1-1; D is unresolved. There are 13 residues in the CDR3. Trimming pared 3 bases from V and 1 base from J, leaving 6 bases between. The germline V gene encodes CDR1 SEHNR and CDR2 FQNEAQ (reference sequence). CDR3 DNA: TGTGCCAGCAGCTTCAGGCAGAACACTGAAGCTTTCTTT. This sequence encodes CASSFRQNTEAFF.

This rearrangement joins TRBV7-9 to TRBJ1-1, with D perhaps TRBD1 (5 bases). CDR1 SEHNR and CDR2 FQNEAQ come from the germline V gene (reference sequence). V gave up 0 bases and J gave up 5 bases, with 13 bases separating them. The CDR3 has 15 residues. DNA of the CDR3: TGTGCCAGCAGCTTAGCAGGGGCGGGGGAAACTGAAGCTTTCTTT. Protein sequence: CASSLAGAGETEAFF.

The genes are TRBV3-1 (or the pseudogene TRBV3-2) and TRBJ1-2; D is undetermined. The germline gives CDR1 LGHDT, CDR2 YNNKEL (reference sequence). The V end was cut by 8 bases, the J end by 10 bases, with 14 bases between. The CDR3 runs 11 residues. CDR3 DNA sequence: TGTGCCAGCGGACTCTCTGGGGACTACACCTTC. It translates to CASGLSGDYTF.

V gene TRBV7-2 combines with J gene TRBJ2-2, with 8 bases lining up with TRBD1. From germline, CDR1 is SGHTA and CDR2 FQGNSA. The CDR3 covers 18 residues. The V segment lost 0 bases and the J segment 1 base; nucleotides outside the gene matches: 7. Here the CDR3 reads CASSLASTGTGNTGELFF. CDR3 bases: TGTGCCAGCAGCTTAGCTAGTACCGGGACAGGGAACACCGGGGAGCTGTTTTTT.

There are a few counts of this clone. This sequence joins TRBV15 and TRBJ2-1; 7 bases are shared with TRBD1. Germline values: CDR1 LNHNV, CDR2 YYDKDF (reference sequence). Trimming at V came to 0 bases and at J to 4 bases, leaving 9 bases not matched to a gene. The CDR3 has 17 amino acids. The CDR3 region is CATSREATGTAYNEQFF. CDR3 bases: TGTGCCACCAGCAGAGAAGCAACCGGGACAGCATACAATGAGCAGTTCTTC.

V usage is TRBV6-5 and J usage is TRBJ1-5; D is uncertain. This CDR3 region has 14 residues. V lost 6 bases to trimming and J lost 1 base, with 10 bases between them. The germline V gene has CDR1 MNHEY and CDR2 SVGAGI. CDR3 protein: CASRPKLSNQPQHF. Written as DNA, the CDR3 is TGTGCCAGCAGGCCAAAACTCAGCAATCAGCCCCAGCATTTT.

V is TRBV6-5 and J is TRBJ2-7, with D maybe TRBD1 (6 bases). Trimming cost V 0 bases and J 4 bases, with 7 bases left between them. The germline gives CDR1 MNHEY, CDR2 SVGAGI. The length of the CDR3 is 13 residues. CDR3 DNA: TGTGCCAGCAGTTACTCCGACAGGTACGAGCAGTACGTC. Amino acid sequence: CASSYSDRYEQYV.

The chain uses TRBV7-4 and TRBJ2-7; TRBD1 might be the D (6 bases). The CDR3 length is 15 residues. Trimming removed 3 bases at V and 4 bases at J, with 16 bases between. The V gene's germline CDR1 is SGHVT and CDR2 SQSDAQ. CDR3 sequence (DNA): TGTGCCAGCAGCTTCTCCGGGACAACAATTTACGAGCAGTACTTC. Translated, it gives CASSFSGTTIYEQYF. Full variable domain (outside the CDR3, taken from reference TRBV7-4 and TRBJ2-7): GAGVSQSPRYKVAKRGRDVALRCDSISGHVTLYWYRQTLGQGSEVLTYSQSDAQRDKSGRPSGRFSAERPERSVSTLKIQRTEQGDSAVYLCASSFSGTTIYEQYFGPGTRLTVT.

The table lists this clone with a few counts. The V and J genes are TRBV5-4 and TRBJ1-2; the match to TRBD1 covers 7 bases. CDR1 and CDR2 (germline): SGHNT, YYREEE (reference sequence). The V gene end was trimmed by 4 bases and the J gene end by 4 bases; junction bases not matched to a gene: 7. The CDR3 covers 14 residues. The CDR3 is CASSQGQNLYGYTF. The CDR3 DNA follows: TGTGCCAGCAGCCAGGGACAGAACCTCTATGGCTACACCTTC.

The chain carries TRBV5-1 and TRBJ2-7; D ambiguous. The V and J ends lost 1 base and 2 bases respectively, with 7 bases between them. The CDR3 has 13 residues. The germline gives CDR1 SGHRS, CDR2 YFSETQ. The CDR3 loop is CASSLHTTYEQYF. In nucleotides, the CDR3 is TGCGCCAGCAGCTTGCACACCACCTACGAGCAGTACTTC.

This chain joins TRBV29-1 and TRBJ1-2; D is uncertain. The germline gives CDR1 SQVTM, CDR2 ANQGSEA. V was trimmed by 8 bases and J by 2 bases, leaving 6 bases between them. This CDR3 has 10 residues. The CDR3 DNA is TGCAGCATCGGAAACTATGGCTACACCTTC. Protein: CSIGNYGYTF.

The CDR3 nucleotides are TGCGCCAGCAGCCAACCGACCGGGCCCACTAACTATGGCTACACCTTC. Amino acid sequence: CASSQPTGPTNYGYTF. This chain joins TRBV4-1 and TRBJ1-2, with D unresolved. Trimming shortened V by 2 bases and J by 0 bases, and 13 bases separated the two germline ends. There are 16 residues in the CDR3. Per germline, CDR1 MGHRA and CDR2 YSYEKL.

This clone was observed a few times. The rearrangement links TRBV11-2 to TRBJ1-1; D uncertain. The CDR3 contains 14 residues. V lost 3 bases and J 3 bases, leaving 11 bases between the germline ends. Germline V lookup: CDR1 SGHAT, CDR2 FQNNGV. The CDR3 nucleotides read TGTGCCAGCAGCTTGTGGGGTATTGACACTGAAGCTTTCTTT. It codes for CASSLWGIDTEAFF.

J is TRBJ1-2 and V is TRBV18; 7 nucleotides agree with TRBD1. CDR1 is KGHSH, CDR2 LQKENI, per germline. The CDR3 has 12 amino acids. V shed 5 bases and J 8 bases; nucleotides not matched to a gene: 5. CDR3 sequence: CASSGTGVGYTF. CDR3 bases: TGTGCCAGCTCAGGAACAGGGGTAGGCTACACCTTC.